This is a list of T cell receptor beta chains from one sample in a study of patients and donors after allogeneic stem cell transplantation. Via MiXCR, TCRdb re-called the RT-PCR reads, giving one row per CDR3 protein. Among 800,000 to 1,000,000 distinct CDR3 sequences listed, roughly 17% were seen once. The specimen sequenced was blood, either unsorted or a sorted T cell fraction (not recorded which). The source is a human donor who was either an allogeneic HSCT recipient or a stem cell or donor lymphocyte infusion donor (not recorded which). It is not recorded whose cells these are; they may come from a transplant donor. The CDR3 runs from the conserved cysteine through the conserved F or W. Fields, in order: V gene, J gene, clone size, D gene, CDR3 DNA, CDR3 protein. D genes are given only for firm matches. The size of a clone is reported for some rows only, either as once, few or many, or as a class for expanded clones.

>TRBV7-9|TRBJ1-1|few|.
TGTGCCACCGACTGGGGATTCACTGAAGCTTTCTTT
CATDWGFTEAFF
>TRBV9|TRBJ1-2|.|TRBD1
TGTGCCAGCAGCGTAACAGGGGCCCTTACTGGCTACACCTTC
CASSVTGALTGYTF
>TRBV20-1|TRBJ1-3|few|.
TGCAGTGCGGCTAGCGGGAGCTCTGGAAACACCATATATTTT
CSAASGSSGNTIYF
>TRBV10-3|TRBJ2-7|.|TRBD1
TGTGCCACCTTGAGGGGGCTCGGGTACGAGCAGTACTTC
CATLRGLGYEQYF
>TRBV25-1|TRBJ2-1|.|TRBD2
TGTGCCAGCAGTGCCCTGGCGGGAGTGTACAATGAGCAGTTCTTC
CASSALAGVYNEQFF
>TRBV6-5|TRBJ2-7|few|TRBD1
TGTGCCAGCAGTTACCCGGACAGGGACGAGCAGTACTTC
CASSYPDRDEQYF
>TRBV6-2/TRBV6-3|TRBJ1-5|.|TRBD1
TGTGCCAGCAGTGGGGACAGACTTAGCAATCAGCCCCAGCATTTT
CASSGDRLSNQPQHF
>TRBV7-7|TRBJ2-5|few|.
TGTGCTAGCAGCTTAGCTCCCAGGGCGGTTCAAGAGACCCAGTACTTC
CASSLAPRAVQETQYF
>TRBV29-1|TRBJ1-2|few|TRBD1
TGCAGCGCCCCGGGACAGGGGGCTCTTGGCTACACCTTC
CSAPGQGALGYTF
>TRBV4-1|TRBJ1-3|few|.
TGCGCCAGCAGCCAAGTCTCGGGGGACTCTGGAAACACCATATATTTT
CASSQVSGDSGNTIYF
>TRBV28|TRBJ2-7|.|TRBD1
TGTGCCAGCAGTTTCGGACAGGGTCAGAAGCAGTACTTC
CASSFGQGQKQYF
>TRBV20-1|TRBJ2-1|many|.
TGCAGTGCTAGAGATCGGGAAGGGTATGAGCAGTTCTTC
CSARDREGYEQFF
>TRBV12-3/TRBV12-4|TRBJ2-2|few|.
TGTGCCAGCAGTTTCGCTCAGGTCCTAAACACCGGGGAGCTGTTTTTT
CASSFAQVLNTGELFF
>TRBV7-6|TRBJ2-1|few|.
TGTGCCAGCAGCTTGAGGGAATCCTACAATGAGCAGTTCTTC
CASSLRESYNEQFF
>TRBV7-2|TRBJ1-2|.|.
TGTGCCAGCAGCCCGCCGATGAGGGTATATGGCTACACCTTC
CASSPPMRVYGYTF
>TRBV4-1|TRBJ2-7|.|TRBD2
TGCGCCAGCAGCCAAGATGGAAGCGGGAGGTCGTACGAGCAGTACTTC
CASSQDGSGRSYEQYF
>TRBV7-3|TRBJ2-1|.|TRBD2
TGTGCCAGCAGCTTAACCGGACTAGCGGGATACAATGAGCAGTTCTTC
CASSLTGLAGYNEQFF
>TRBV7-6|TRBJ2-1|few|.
TGTGCCAGCAGCTTAGTTACAGGGATGGGTTACAATGAGCAGTTCTTC
CASSLVTGMGYNEQFF
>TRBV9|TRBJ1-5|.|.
TGTGCCAGCAGCGCCGGAGGTGACGGGAATCAGCCCCAGCATTTT
CASSAGGDGNQPQHF
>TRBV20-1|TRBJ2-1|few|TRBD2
TGCAGTGCTCAGGAGCGGGGGTATTACAATGAGCAGTTCTTC
CSAQERGYYNEQFF
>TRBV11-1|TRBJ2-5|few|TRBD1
TGTGCCAGCAGCTCGACAGGGGGGATCCTAGTGTTCCAAGAGACCCAGTACTTC
CASSSTGGILVFQETQYF
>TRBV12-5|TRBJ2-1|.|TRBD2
TGTGCTAGTGGTTTCACTAGCGGGAGGTACAATGAGCAGTTCTTC
CASGFTSGRYNEQFF
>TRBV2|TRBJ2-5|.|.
TGTGCCAGCAGTGGGGGATTCAGTAAAGGCGAGACCCAGTACTTC
CASSGGFSKGETQYF
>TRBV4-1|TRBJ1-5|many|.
TGCGCCAGCAGCCACGGACTGATCAATCAGCCCCAGCATTTT
CASSHGLINQPQHF
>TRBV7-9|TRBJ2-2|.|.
TGTGCCAGCAGCTTAGCGCTGTGGCTGTTTTTT
CASSLALWLFF
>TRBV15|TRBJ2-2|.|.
TGTGCCACCAGATCCCCGGACCGCCGGGATACCGGGGAGCTGTTTTTT
CATRSPDRRDTGELFF
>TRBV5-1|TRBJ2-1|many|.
TGCGCCAGCACCTCACAGGTCGTGGACAATGAGCAGTTCTTC
CASTSQVVDNEQFF
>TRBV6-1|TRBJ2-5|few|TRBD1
TGTGCCAGCAGCAGGGACAGGTCACAGTACTTC
CASSRDRSQYF
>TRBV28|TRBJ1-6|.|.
TGTGCCGCCAGAAAAAATTCACCCCTCCACTTT
CAARKNSPLHF
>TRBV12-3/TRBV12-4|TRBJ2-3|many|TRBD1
TGTGCCACCTCCACCAGGGGGAACACAGATACGCAGTATTTT
CATSTRGNTDTQYF
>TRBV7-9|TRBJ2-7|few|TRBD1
TGTGCCAGCAGCCCTGTAGGGCAGGGGGCAGCCTACGAGCAGTACTTC
CASSPVGQGAAYEQYF
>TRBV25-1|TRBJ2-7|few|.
TGTGCCAGCAGTGAATGGAGGTTCCACGAGCAGTACTTC
CASSEWRFHEQYF
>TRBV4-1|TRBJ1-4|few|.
TGCGCCAGTAATGCCGGGGGGCGAGGGGAAAAACTGTTTTTT
CASNAGGRGEKLFF
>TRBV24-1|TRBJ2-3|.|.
TGTGCCACCAGTGTGACAAACCCCGGCGGGATAGATACGCAGTATTTT
CATSVTNPGGIDTQYF
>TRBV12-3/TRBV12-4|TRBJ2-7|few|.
TGTGCCAGCAGGCATACAGGGAAGTACGAGCAGTACTTC
CASRHTGKYEQYF
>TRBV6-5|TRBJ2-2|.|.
TGTGCCAGCAGTTACTCAGGGACATCGATACACACCGGGGAGCTGTTTTTT
CASSYSGTSIHTGELFF
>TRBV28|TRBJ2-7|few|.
TGTGCCAGCACAAGTGACAGGACCTACGAGCAGTACTTC
CASTSDRTYEQYF
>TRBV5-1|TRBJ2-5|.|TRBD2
TGCGCCAGCAGCAGAACGTCCGGGGGGGCCGGGGAGACCCAGTACTTC
CASSRTSGGAGETQYF
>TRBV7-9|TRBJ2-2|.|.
TGTGCCACCGGGGTCCTTGGAACCGGGGAGCTGTTTTTT
CATGVLGTGELFF
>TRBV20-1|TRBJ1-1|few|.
TGCAGTGCGGGAAGGGACGTAGGTGACACTGAAGCTTTCTTT
CSAGRDVGDTEAFF
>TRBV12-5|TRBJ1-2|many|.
TGTGCTAGTGGTTTGGGGCGGTCTATCGGCTACACCTTC
CASGLGRSIGYTF
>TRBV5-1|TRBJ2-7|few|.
TGCGCCAGCAGCTTGGGCCCGGGGGATCCCTACGAGCAGTACTTC
CASSLGPGDPYEQYF
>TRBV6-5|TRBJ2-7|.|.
TGTGCCAGCAGTTACTCGACATTTAGCTCCTACGAGCAGTACTTC
CASSYSTFSSYEQYF
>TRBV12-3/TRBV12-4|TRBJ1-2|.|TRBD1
TGTGCCAGCAGTTACAGGGGGGCTGGTGGCTACACCTTC
CASSYRGAGGYTF
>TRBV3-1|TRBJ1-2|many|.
TGTGCCAGCAGCCAACACCGAGCCCAGTTGGGCTACACCTTC
CASSQHRAQLGYTF
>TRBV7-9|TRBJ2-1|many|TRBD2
TGTGCCAGCAGCATAGGACTAGCGGGTGTGTACAATGAGCAGTTCTTC
CASSIGLAGVYNEQFF
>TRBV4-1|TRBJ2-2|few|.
TGCGCCAGCAGCCCCCCGACCAGGGTAACCGGGGAGCTGTTTTTT
CASSPPTRVTGELFF
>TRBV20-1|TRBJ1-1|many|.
TGCAGTGCTAGCACGGGACGGATCATGAACACTGAAGCTTTCTTT
CSASTGRIMNTEAFF
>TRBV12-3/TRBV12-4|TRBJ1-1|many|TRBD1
TGTGCCAGCAGTGGCCCCGGGACAGGGGGAATCACTGAAGCTTTCTTT
CASSGPGTGGITEAFF
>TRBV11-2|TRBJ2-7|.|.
TGTGCCAGCAGGACTGCAACCTACGAGCAGTACTTC
CASRTATYEQYF
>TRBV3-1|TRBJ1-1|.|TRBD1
TGTGCCAGCAGCCAAGTAAGGGGGCTCCCGGTGGGGACTGAAGCTTTCTTT
CASSQVRGLPVGTEAFF
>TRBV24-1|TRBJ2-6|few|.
TGTGCCACCAGTGATCCCGGGACTGGGGCCAACGTCCTGACTTTC
CATSDPGTGANVLTF
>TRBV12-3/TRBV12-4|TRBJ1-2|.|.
TGTGCCAGCAGTTTAGGCAGGGACTACTATGGCTACACCTTC
CASSLGRDYYGYTF
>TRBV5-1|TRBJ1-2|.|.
TGCGCCAGCAGCTTGGGACGGCTGAGGTCCCAAGATGGCTACACCTTC
CASSLGRLRSQDGYTF